Listed below are T cell receptor beta chains from one sample, sequenced in a study of OX40 agonist ivuxolimab in advanced cancers. Repertoires were generated with immunoSEQ multiplex PCR, while TCRdb's copy carries only in-frame clones and drops some. The sample lists around 83,000 clones; less than 85% were seen once. The material was CD4+ or CD8+ T cells sorted from blood, obtained in a trial of the OX40 agonist ivuxolimab. These receptor sequences come from an adult with an advanced solid tumor such as melanoma, head and neck, liver or kidney cancer. Both conserved end residues are part of each CDR3. The D gene is left open where the match is weak. Size is stated for part of the rows, as once, few or many counts, or as a class when the clone is expanded.

clone_size | j_call | d_call | v_call | cdr3_aa | cdr3_nt
NA | TRBJ2-1 | TRBD2 | TRBV28 | CASSRGTSGRGEQFF | TGTGCCAGCAGCCGAGGGACTAGCGGGAGGGGGGAGCAGTTCTTC
NA | TRBJ1-4 | TRBD1 | TRBV10-3 | CAISEGTGINEKLFF | TGTGCCATCAGTGAGGGGACAGGTATTAATGAAAAACTGTTTTTT
NA | TRBJ2-2 | TRBD2 | TRBV30 | CAWSVVAGGTGELFF | TGTGCCTGGAGTGTCGTAGCGGGGGGCACCGGGGAGCTGTTTTTT
few | TRBJ2-7 | NA | TRBV20-1 | CSANEWDEQYF | TGCAGTGCTAACGAGTGGGACGAGCAGTACTTC
few | TRBJ1-5 | NA | TRBV27 | CASSLQAAHSNQPQHF | TGTGCCAGCAGTCTCCAGGCAGCCCATAGCAATCAGCCCCAGCATTTT
NA | TRBJ2-5 | NA | TRBV11-2 | CASSLQGIAIWETQYF | TGTGCCAGCAGCTTACAGGGAATAGCAATTTGGGAGACCCAGTACTTC
NA | TRBJ1-6 | NA | TRBV10-1 | CASSEAAAYNSPLHF | TGCGCCAGCAGTGAAGCGGCAGCCTATAATTCACCCCTCCACTTT
NA | TRBJ2-6 | NA | TRBV6-5 | CASLKAGANVLTF | TGTGCCAGCTTGAAGGCTGGGGCCAACGTCCTGACTTTC
NA | TRBJ2-5 | NA | TRBV7-6 | CASSHRLAEETQYF | TGTGCCAGCAGCCATCGTTTGGCGGAAGAGACCCAGTACTTC
NA | TRBJ1-2 | TRBD1 | TRBV19 | CASRQGAKGYTF | TGTGCCAGTAGGCAGGGGGCCAAAGGCTACACCTTC
NA | TRBJ2-1 | TRBD1 | TRBV7-2 | CASSLGAGGADEQFF | TGTGCCAGCAGCTTAGGGGCAGGGGGCGCGGATGAGCAGTTCTTC
NA | TRBJ1-6 | TRBD1 | TRBV7-3 | CASSLGDRNSPLHF | TGTGCCAGCAGCTTAGGGGACAGAAATTCACCCCTCCACTTT
NA | TRBJ1-4 | TRBD1 | TRBV18 | CASSPRRPGTEDEKLFF | TGTGCCAGCTCACCCAGAAGACCCGGGACAGAAGATGAAAAACTGTTTTTT
NA | TRBJ2-1 | TRBD2 | TRBV6-1 | CASRDSGSYEQFF | TGTGCCAGCAGGGATAGCGGGAGCTATGAGCAGTTCTTC
once | TRBJ1-3 | TRBD1 | TRBV27 | CASSQNRGLGNTIYF | TGTGCCAGCAGTCAAAACAGGGGGCTCGGAAACACCATATATTTT
NA | TRBJ2-2 | NA | TRBV27 | CASSVRDTGELFF | TGTGCCAGCAGTGTCCGGGACACCGGGGAGCTGTTTTTT
NA | TRBJ2-1 | NA | TRBV4-1 | CASSQDHRDEQFF | TGCGCCAGCAGCCAAGACCATCGAGATGAGCAGTTCTTC
NA | TRBJ1-2 | NA | TRBV5-1 | CASSLRQDNYGYTF | TGCGCCAGCAGCTTGCGACAGGATAATTATGGCTACACCTTC
NA | TRBJ1-1 | TRBD1 | TRBV11-2 | CASSSSGQGAGTEAFF | TGTGCCAGCAGCTCCTCAGGGCAGGGGGCCGGCACTGAAGCTTTCTTT
NA | TRBJ2-1 | TRBD2 | TRBV7-8 | CASSLLSGGTYNEQFF | TGTGCCAGCAGCTTACTTAGCGGGGGGACTTACAATGAGCAGTTCTTC
NA | TRBJ1-2 | NA | TRBV15 | CATSRDRGAGYTF | TGTGCCACCAGCAGAGATCGGGGGGCTGGCTACACCTTC
NA | TRBJ1-2 | NA | TRBV19 | CASIDDGMDPRGYTF | TGTGCCAGTATTGACGACGGGATGGATCCTAGGGGCTACACCTTC
NA | TRBJ2-7 | NA | TRBV7-2 | CASSSPTSGRQYF | TGTGCCAGCAGCTCCCCAACGTCGGGCAGACAGTACTTC
NA | TRBJ2-7 | TRBD2 | TRBV6-5 | CASSRTGTSGDEQYF | TGTGCCAGCAGTCGCACCGGGACTAGCGGCGACGAGCAGTACTTC
NA | TRBJ2-1 | TRBD2 | TRBV7-9 | CASSLGTSGRRGSNEQFF | TGTGCCAGCAGCTTAGGGACTAGCGGGAGAAGGGGGTCCAATGAGCAGTTCTTC
NA | TRBJ2-7 | TRBD2 | TRBV7-9 | CASSLAAGRDEQYF | TGTGCCAGCAGCTTAGCAGCGGGGAGGGACGAGCAGTACTTC
NA | TRBJ1-1 | NA | TRBV6-4 | CASSERTGTPLAFF | TGTGCCAGCAGTGAGAGAACCGGGACACCGCTTGCTTTCTTT
NA | TRBJ2-5 | NA | TRBV4-1 | CASRGEGEETQYF | TGCGCCAGCCGTGGGGAGGGGGAAGAGACCCAGTACTTC
NA | TRBJ2-1 | TRBD2 | TRBV4-2 | CASSQAKRGGLNEQFF | TGTGCCAGCAGCCAAGCAAAGCGGGGGGGCCTGAATGAGCAGTTCTTC
NA | TRBJ2-2 | NA | TRBV9 | CASSVVDTGELFF | TGTGCCAGCAGCGTAGTAGACACCGGGGAGCTGTTTTTT
NA | TRBJ1-2 | NA | TRBV2 | CASSAQTNYGYTF | TGTGCCAGCAGTGCGCAAACTAACTATGGCTACACCTTC
NA | TRBJ2-7 | NA | TRBV19 | CASSIVAGATYEQYF | TGTGCCAGTAGTATAGTGGCAGGGGCTACCTACGAGCAGTACTTC
NA | TRBJ1-3 | NA | TRBV11-2 | CASSPGRALSGNTIYF | TGTGCCAGCAGCCCCGGGAGGGCACTCTCTGGAAACACCATATATTTT
NA | TRBJ1-3 | NA | TRBV5-6 | CASSLWRTLVSGNTIYF | TGTGCCAGCAGCTTGTGGCGGACCCTGGTCTCTGGAAACACCATATATTTT
NA | TRBJ2-3 | NA | TRBV7-3 | CASSDLADTQYF | TGTGCCAGCAGCGACCTAGCAGATACGCAGTATTTT
NA | TRBJ1-6 | NA | TRBV11-3 | CASSLEAEFNSPLHF | TGTGCCAGCAGCTTAGAGGCAGAGTTTAATTCACCCCTCCACTTT
NA | TRBJ2-7 | TRBD2 | TRBV11-3 | CASSLGWGGEQYF | TGTGCCAGCAGCTTAGGATGGGGGGGCGAGCAGTACTTC
NA | TRBJ2-5 | NA | TRBV30 | CAWSVGETQYF | TGTGCCTGGAGTGTAGGAGAGACCCAGTACTTC
NA | TRBJ1-5 | NA | TRBV30 | CAWSAQGNQPQHF | TGTGCCTGGAGTGCCCAGGGTAACCAGCCCCAGCATTTT
NA | TRBJ2-1 | NA | TRBV6-5 | CASSYSQMGSNNEQFF | TGTGCCAGCAGTTACAGTCAGATGGGTTCAAACAATGAGCAGTTCTTC
NA | TRBJ1-5 | NA | TRBV5-5 | CASSSGRISNQPQHF | TGTGCCAGCAGCTCGGGACGGATTAGCAATCAGCCCCAGCATTTT
few | TRBJ2-5 | TRBD1 | TRBV23-1 | CASSQNPSRQDRAEETQYF | TGCGCCAGCAGTCAAAATCCCAGCCGACAGGACAGGGCGGAAGAGACCCAGTACTTC
once | TRBJ2-2 | NA | TRBV30 | CAWSVRIRDTGELFF | TGTGCCTGGAGTGTACGCATTAGGGACACCGGGGAGCTGTTTTTT
NA | TRBJ1-1 | NA | TRBV27 | CASSLYSDAEAFF | TGTGCCAGCAGTTTGTACAGCGACGCCGAAGCTTTCTTT
once | TRBJ2-1 | NA | TRBV4-1 | CASSQDRRGRYNEQFF | TGCGCCAGCAGCCAAGATAGGCGGGGGCGTTACAATGAGCAGTTCTTC
NA | TRBJ2-3 | NA | TRBV7-4 | CASSYGHSTDTQYF | TGTGCCAGCAGCTACGGACACAGCACAGATACGCAGTATTTT
once | TRBJ1-2 | TRBD1 | TRBV23-1 | CASSVSGTGDYGYTF | TGCGCCAGTTCCGTGAGTGGGACAGGAGACTATGGCTACACCTTC
NA | TRBJ1-4 | TRBD1 | TRBV10-3 | CAISDPGGRTLFF | TGTGCCATCAGTGACCCAGGGGGCAGGACACTGTTTTTT
NA | TRBJ2-1 | NA | TRBV19 | CASSTSSGNEQFF | TGTGCCAGTAGTACCTCGTCAGGCAATGAGCAGTTCTTC
NA | TRBJ2-1 | TRBD2 | TRBV14 | CASSQVFLAGNEQFF | TGTGCCAGCAGCCAAGTGTTCCTAGCGGGGAATGAGCAGTTCTTC
NA | TRBJ1-4 | NA | TRBV18 | CASSPFDGTTIYNEKLFF | TGTGCCAGCTCACCTTTTGACGGGACGACTATATATAATGAAAAACTGTTTTTT